These 22 T cell receptor beta chains were all obtained from the same sample, sequenced in a study of early T cells in non-severe SARS-CoV-2 infection. TCRdb re-analysed the 5' RACE reads in MiXCR, keeping a single row per CDR3 protein. The sample yields just over 60,000 distinct CDR3 sequences, 7.5% to 10% seen once. Material: whole blood. The receptors here all came from an adult who was a healthcare worker with PCR-confirmed SARS-CoV-2 infection or an uninfected control (not recorded which).

About this clonotype: At one end, the junction sequence differs from germline, possibly due to a read error. This chain connects TRBV6-1 to TRBJ1-1; D gene uncertain. Looked up from germline, CDR1 is MNHNS and CDR2 is SASEGT. The CDR3 consists of 12 residues. CDR3 nucleotides: TGTGCCAGCAGAACCAGGAACCCTGAAGCTTTCTTT. This sequence encodes CASRTRNPEAFF.

This clonotype came up a few times. The chain is built from TRBV18 and TRBJ2-1; D not certain. Trimming left V 6 bases short and J 10 bases short, with 13 bases between. The CDR3 length is 12 residues. Germline assignment: CDR1 KGHSH and CDR2 LQKENI. CDR3 protein: CASSRATQEQFF. The DNA of the CDR3 is TGTGCCAGCTCCCGCGCGACTCAGGAGCAGTTCTTC.

This clonotype was seen a handful of times. This chain joins TRBV6-6 and TRBJ2-7; a possible D gene is TRBD1 (7 bases). The V end was cut by 5 bases, the J end by 0 bases, with 11 bases between. This CDR3 contains 14 residues. Germline V lookup: CDR1 MNHNY, CDR2 SVGAGI (reference sequence). CDR3 in amino acids: CASSGGGFSYEQYV. The CDR3 DNA sequence: TGTGCCAGCAGTGGAGGGGGCTTCTCCTACGAGCAGTACGTC.

The sample holds a few counts of this clonotype. V usage is TRBV20-1 and J usage is TRBJ1-5; TRBD1 matches 9 bases. CDR3 length: 14 amino acids. CDR1 and CDR2 (germline): DFQATT, SNEGSKA (reference sequence). Trimming at V came to 5 bases and at J to 1 base, leaving 3 bases not matched to a gene. The CDR3 DNA is TGCAGTGCTGTACAGGGGGCGAGCAATCAGCCCCAGCATTTT. Amino acids: CSAVQGASNQPQHF.

This clonotype was detected many times. This sequence joins TRBV7-9 and TRBJ1-1; 9 bases fit TRBD1. Germline trimming cut 5 bases from V and 3 bases from J; bases unmatched to any gene: 4. Germline CDR1 reads SEHNR; CDR2 reads FQNEAQ (reference sequence). The CDR3 contains 14 residues. CDR3 DNA sequence: TGTGCCAGCAGCGCGGACAGGGGACACACTGAAGCTTTCTTT. It is translated as CASSADRGHTEAFF.

This clonotype was seen only a few times. This rearrangement joins TRBV6-5 to TRBJ2-5; 8 bases line up with TRBD1. The CDR3 length is 14 residues. With V trimmed by 6 bases and J by 5 bases, 8 bases remained unmatched. CDR1 is MNHEY, CDR2 SVGAGI, per germline. The CDR3 DNA sequence: TGTGCCAGCAGCTGGACAGGGAAATTTGAGACCCAGTACTTC. Residues: CASSWTGKFETQYF.

This clonotype showed up just a few times. J is TRBJ2-2 and V is TRBV3-1; D not certain. This CDR3 comprises 13 residues. V was clipped by 1 base and J by 7 bases, with 7 bases between them. In germline, CDR1 is LGHDT, CDR2 YNNKEL (reference sequence). The CDR3 region has the DNA TGTGCCAGCAGCCAAGCTGTGTACGGGGAGCTGTTTTTT. Translation: CASSQAVYGELFF.

This clonotype was detected ten times or more. The chain is built from TRBV18 and TRBJ1-4, with unresolved D. The CDR3 runs 14 residues. The V end was cut by 5 bases, the J end by 0 bases, with 7 bases between. Germline lookup yields CDR1 KGHSH and CDR2 LQKENI. CDR3 residues: CASSEGATNEKLFF. The CDR3 DNA follows: TGTGCCAGCTCAGAGGGAGCAACTAATGAAAAACTGTTTTTT.

The chain joins TRBV12-3 or TRBV12-4 to TRBJ2-1; a weak D match, TRBD1 (5 bases). The CDR3 loop spans 14 amino acids. V lost 6 bases, J lost 10 bases, and 19 bases lay in between. The CDR3: CASRPGADLKEQFF. CDR3 nucleotide sequence: TGTGCCAGCAGACCTGGGGCGGACCTCAAAGAGCAGTTCTTC.

In its sample, this clonotype was seen a few times. V and J are TRBV18 and TRBJ1-4; 7 bases are shared with TRBD1. Germline CDR1 and CDR2: KGHSH and LQKENI. The CDR3 loop spans 16 amino acids. Trimming at V came to 3 bases and at J to 3 bases, leaving 7 bases not matched to a gene. The CDR3 DNA sequence: TGTGCCAGCTCACCCCGTTGGGGACAGCCTAATGAAAAACTGTTTTTT. This translates into CASSPRWGQPNEKLFF.

This clonotype has more than one count but fewer than ten. The chain is built from TRBV7-2 and TRBJ2-2; 9 nucleotides agree with TRBD1. The germline CDR1 and CDR2 sequences are SGHTA and FQGNSA. V lost 3 bases to trimming and J lost 2 bases; unmatched junction nucleotides: 10. The CDR3 loop spans 18 amino acids. In DNA, the CDR3 is TGTGCCAGCAGCTTCAGAATTCCGGGACAGGGTAACACCGGGGAGCTGTTTTTT. Protein: CASSFRIPGQGNTGELFF.

This clonotype was seen a few times. V gene TRBV7-9 combines with J gene TRBJ2-3; 7 nucleotides align to TRBD2. V lost 5 bases and J lost 6; bases outside the gene matches: 11. The CDR3 is made up of 15 amino acids. Germline assignment: CDR1 SEHNR and CDR2 FQNEAQ (reference sequence). CDR3 nucleotide sequence: TGTGCCAGCAGCCTCCTCGCGGGGGAGGGCGATACGCAGTATTTT. It specifies CASSLLAGEGDTQYF. The entire variable domain, with the rest obtained from reference TRBV7-9 and TRBJ2-3, is as follows: DTGVSQNPRHKITKRGQNVTFRCDPISEHNRLYWYRQTLGQGPEFLTYFQNEAQLEKSRLLSDRFSAERPKGSFSTLEIQRTEQGDSAMYLCASSLLAGEGDTQYFGPGTRLTVL.

This clonotype was observed a few times. The chain links TRBV6-6 to TRBJ1-2; D remains ambiguous. Germline V lookup: CDR1 MNHNY, CDR2 SVGAGI (reference sequence). This CDR3 is built from 12 residues. V dropped 6 bases and J dropped 7 bases, with 12 bases sitting between them. The CDR3, as DNA: TGTGCCAGCAGCCGCCCCCTCCGTGGCTACACCTTC. Its translation is CASSRPLRGYTF.

The table lists this clonotype with many counts. V gene TRBV19 combines with J gene TRBJ1-2, with 8 bases lining up with TRBD1. The CDR3 covers 13 residues. The V gene's germline CDR1 is LNHDA and CDR2 SQIVND (reference sequence). The trim removed 7 bases at V and 3 bases at J, leaving 4 bases unmatched. The CDR3 DNA reads TGTGCCAGTATGCAGACAGGGGACTATGGCTACACCTTC. The encoded protein is CASMQTGDYGYTF.

The CDR3 DNA follows: TGTGCCAGCAGCTTTAGTCAGCTCCCTAACTATGGCTACACCTTC. Encoded protein: CASSFSQLPNYGYTF. This chain connects TRBV11-2 to TRBJ1-2; no firm D call. Germline values: CDR1 SGHAT, CDR2 FQNNGV. The ends were cut back, 3 bases at V and 0 bases at J, with 11 bases in the middle. The CDR3 extends over 15 amino acids. Looking up the rest from reference TRBV11-2 and TRBJ1-2 gives the full variable domain: EAGVAQSPRYKIIEKRQSVAFWCNPISGHATLYWYQQILGQGPKLLIQFQNNGVVDDSQLPKDRFSAERLKGVDSTLKIQPAKLEDSAVYLCASSFSQLPNYGYTFGSGTRLTVV.

This clonotype turned up a few times. CDR3 loop: CSPAGGQSYNEQFF. The CDR3 nucleotides are TGCAGTCCAGCGGGGGGGCAATCCTACAATGAGCAGTTCTTC. The rearrangement joins TRBV20-1 to TRBJ2-1, with TRBD2 matching 10 bases. Germline V gene data show CDR1 as DFQATT and CDR2 as SNEGSKA (reference sequence). With V trimmed by 8 bases and J by 1 base, 5 bases remained unmatched. There are 14 residues in the CDR3.

This clonotype was found a few times. The rearrangement joins TRBV19 to TRBJ1-2; D gene uncertain. Germline V gene lookup returns CDR1 LNHDA and CDR2 SQIVND (reference sequence). V was cut by 6 bases and J by 2 bases, with 13 bases left in between. The CDR3 contains 14 residues. CDR3 in amino acids: CASRYQAGNYGYTF. The CDR3 region has the DNA TGTGCCAGTAGGTACCAGGCTGGCAACTATGGCTACACCTTC.

This clonotype appeared a few times. The chain combines TRBV28 with TRBJ2-5; D is tentatively TRBD1 or TRBD2 (6 bases each). Trimming pared 2 bases from V and 4 bases from J, leaving 11 bases between. This CDR3 contains 14 residues. The germline V gene has CDR1 MDHEN and CDR2 SYDVKM. The CDR3 region is CASSLVGGVETQYF. CDR3 DNA sequence: TGTGCCAGCAGTTTAGTGGGGGGCGTAGAGACCCAGTACTTC. The variable domain in full, completed from reference TRBV28 and TRBJ2-5, reads DVKVTQSSRYLVKRTGEKVFLECVQDMDHENMFWYRQDPGLGLRLIYFSYDVKMKEKGDIPEGYSVSREKKERFSLILESASTNQTSMYLCASSLVGGVETQYFGPGTRLLVL.

Only a few counts were recorded for this clonotype. The chain employs TRBV18 and TRBJ2-3; D ambiguous. This CDR3 spans 16 amino acids. Trimming removed 3 bases at V and 6 bases at J, with 19 bases between. Germline V CDR1 and CDR2: KGHSH, LQKENI. The CDR3 protein is CASSPTGPTTGDTQYF. CDR3 coding DNA: TGTGCCAGCTCACCGACCGGGCCAACAACCGGGGATACGCAGTATTTT.

This chain joins TRBV6-1 and TRBJ2-3; 11 nucleotides match TRBD2. CDR3 length: 15 amino acids. With 8 bases clipped from V and 3 bases from J, the junction kept 7 bases outside the gene matches. Germline V gene lookup returns CDR1 MNHNS and CDR2 SASEGT. CDR3 DNA sequence: TGTGCCAGCCGGAGACTAGCGGGGCCTACAGATACGCAGTATTTT. As protein: CASRRLAGPTDTQYF.

This clonotype has at least ten counts. The chain employs TRBV6-5 and TRBJ2-3, with 13 bases fitting TRBD2. The CDR3 runs to 16 residues. CDR1 and CDR2 (germline): MNHEY, SVGAGI. V dropped 5 bases and J dropped 2; count of bases not matched to a gene: 4. The DNA for the CDR3 is TGTGCCAGCAGTACAGGACTAGCGGGGGTCACAGATACGCAGTATTTT. It specifies CASSTGLAGVTDTQYF.

This clonotype was recorded a few times. The chain uses TRBV5-4 and TRBJ1-3; 8 bases match TRBD1. The CDR3 is 16 amino acids. Germline V gene lookup returns CDR1 SGHNT and CDR2 YYREEE (reference sequence). The J segment lost 0 bases and the V segment lost 4 bases, leaving 6 bases of the junction unmatched. Here the CDR3 reads CASSPDRANSGNTIYF. The CDR3 DNA is TGTGCCAGCAGCCCGGACAGGGCCAACTCTGGAAACACCATATATTTT. The full variable domain, in which reference TRBV5-4 and TRBJ1-3 provide the parts outside the CDR3, is ETGVTQSPTHLIKTRGQQVTLRCSSQSGHNTVSWYQQALGQGPQFIFQYYREEENGRGNFPPRFSGLQFPNYSSELNVNALELDDSALYLCASSPDRANSGNTIYFGEGSWLTVV.